In this sample, the clone carrying this T cell receptor (beta chain) turned up many times. Its antigen is currently unknown. Each cell subset's genomic DNA was divided evenly among several immunoSEQ plates. The assay was immunoSEQ multiplex PCR, and TCRdb's table has in-frame clones only and misses some. Of more than 200,000 clones listed, 50% to 75% are singletons. This specimen comes from a study of shared clonotypes between healthy human individuals. Notes on the study in general: It was the non-shared clonotypes that had lower generation probabilities than clonotypes shared by all four donors. Shared clonotypes: about 4.6% naive CD4, 3.5% to 4% naive CD8, about 2.5% memory CD4, about 0.41% memory CD8.

The sequenced sample was memory CD4+ T cells sorted from blood. This sample's subset: CD45RA-negative fraction. This TCR was sampled from a man younger than 40 in good health.

The CDR3 coding sequence is TGTGCCAGCAGTTACTCGAGGGACAGGGGCACAGATACGCAGTATTTT. Protein: CASSYSRDRGTDTQYF. This chain links TRBV6-6 with TRBJ2-3; TRBD1 aligns across 9 bases. The CDR3 covers 16 residues. The V gene's germline CDR1 is MNHNY and CDR2 SVGAGI (reference sequence). Germline trimming cut 0 bases from V and 1 base from J; bases unmatched to any gene: 2.